This TCR beta chain was profiled in a study of PD-1 blockade in mismatch repair-deficient tumors. Study-level background: Patients had approximately 13 mismatch repair-deficient cancer types, all previously treated and progressing.

Using immunoSEQ multiplex PCR, the repertoire was profiled, and TCRdb retains in-frame clones only, with some absent. The repertoire holds about 25,000 clones, with about 81% as singletons. The CDR3 totals 14 residues. Germline values: CDR1 MNHEY, CDR2 SMNVEV (reference sequence). V shed 5 bases and J shed 5 bases, with 13 bases lying between them. The sequenced sample was PBMCs, obtained before pembrolizumab treatment. This chain joins TRBV27 and TRBJ1-5; perhaps TRBD1 as D (5 bases). The TCR comes from an adult with mismatch repair-deficient cancer. CDR3 residues: CASSPPGLHQPQHF. The DNA of the CDR3 is TGTGCCAGCAGTCCCCCGGGACTGCATCAGCCCCAGCATTTT.